This T cell receptor beta chain was sequenced for a study of blood T cell repertoires in COVID-19 (dated by TCRdb to 2020 to 2022). In the study overall: The collaborator samples originated in the United States, Italy and Spain and spanned the acute and convalescent phases of COVID-19. Where available, HLA class I and class II types were obtained from metadata supplied by the sample provider rather than from assay-based typing. A freely available public database, intended as a resource for researchers studying the immune response to SARS-CoV-2, is where the repertoires were released. The prospective study material was composed of cDNA or gDNA derived from T cells, B-cell-depleted T cells, or PBMCs. The sample metadata nearly always contained a de-identified subject ID, COVID-19 status, age in years and sex. The dataset comprised deeply sampled blood TCRbeta repertoires from subjects exposed to, actively infected with, or recovered from COVID-19. Samples were obtained from the ongoing ImmuneRACE study (first 160 participants) and from 1,000 to 1,500 subjects provided by 6 global collaborators.

The paper's findings and limits, for the study overall: The quantity of clinical and demographic metadata differed by source and by participant and was supplied without curation.

From its cysteine to its phenylalanine, the CDR3 spans 14 amino acids. Only the CDR3 DNA stays, 42 bases, in frame from base 1. CDR1 and CDR2, per the germline V gene (reference sequence), are SGHNT and YYREEE. Deletion took 1 base off V and 2 bases off J, with a span of 7 bases between the germline ends. About this clone: Its antigen specificity is not known. Base qualities are not at hand, and no much larger clone is one base apart.

The immunoSEQ Assay, a bias-controlled multiplex PCR, was used to amplify TCRbeta CDR3 regions from genomic DNA. The original pipeline was this. The number of nucleated cells in each sample was estimated from the amplification of reference gene primers within the assay. To quantify the absolute abundance of each unique TCRbeta CDR3 rearrangement, sequence reads were collapsed and filtered. For each sample, productive Simpson clonality was calculated as the square root of Simpson's diversity index over productive rearrangements. This immuneACCESS table, as held by TCRdb, lists in-frame sequences with V and J called but not all clones. Of the missing ones, under half trace to an unresolved V gene in checked studies; the others have no known cause. The V and J calls and the clone size are those of that table, but D and trimming were determined from the DNA. Counted in this sample were 60,000 to 70,000 clones; approximately 90% of them appeared once. Of the sample, around 1.2% is held by the ten largest clones.

Each collaborating institution followed its own protocols to collect whole blood in K2EDTA tubes. For TCRbeta analysis, collaborators shipped samples as frozen whole blood, isolated PBMCs, or DNA extracted from either of those sample types. Specimen: peripheral blood. The origin of this receptor is an older woman with acute or convalescent COVID-19. This chain is built from TRBV5-4 and TRBJ1-3; TRBD1 is a weak D gene call, 6 bases matching. This receptor carries the CDR3 CASSLTGPGNTIYF. The DNA sequence is given as TGTGCCAGCAGCTTGACAGGGCCTGGAAACACCATATATTTT.